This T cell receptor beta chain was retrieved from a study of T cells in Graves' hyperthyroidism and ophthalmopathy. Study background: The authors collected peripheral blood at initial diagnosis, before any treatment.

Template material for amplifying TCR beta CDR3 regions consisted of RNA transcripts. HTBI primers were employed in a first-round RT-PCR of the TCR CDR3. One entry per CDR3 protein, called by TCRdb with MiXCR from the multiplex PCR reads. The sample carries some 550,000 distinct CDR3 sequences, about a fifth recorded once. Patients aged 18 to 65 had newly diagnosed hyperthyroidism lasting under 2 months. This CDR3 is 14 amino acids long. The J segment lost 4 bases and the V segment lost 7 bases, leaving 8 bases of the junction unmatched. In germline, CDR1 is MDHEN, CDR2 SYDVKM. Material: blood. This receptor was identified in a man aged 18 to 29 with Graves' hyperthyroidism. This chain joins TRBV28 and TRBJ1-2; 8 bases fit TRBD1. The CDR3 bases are TGTGCCAGCACCGCGACAGGGGCCGGCTATGGCTACACCTTC. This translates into CASTATGAGYGYTF.